One and the same sample provided the 27 T cell receptor beta chains below, sequenced in a study of molecular identifiers for immune sequencing clone quantification. TCRdb re-called the PCR reads through MiXCR, storing one row per CDR3 protein. The sample carries about 510,000 distinct CDR3 sequences, less than 30% recorded once. Sequenced sample: naive CD8+ T cells from blood, with Jurkat cell RNA spiked in. Regarding subset: FACS-sorted CD8+CD4-CCR7+CD45RA+ naive T cells. The receptors derive from a human donor in good health. Some libraries in this study had Jurkat cell RNA spiked in.

For this clonotype: This sequence may be a read error, since a much larger clone differs from it by one base. This chain connects TRBV7-9 to TRBJ2-7, with D perhaps TRBD1 or TRBD2 (5 bases each). V was pared by 2 bases and J by 2 bases, with 13 bases between. Germline loops: CDR1 SEHNR, CDR2 FQNEAQ (reference sequence). This CDR3 has 15 amino acids. The CDR3 sequence is CASSLSGRGPYEQYF. Written as DNA, the CDR3 is TGTGCCAGCAGCTTATCGGGACGGGGCCCCTACGAGCAGTACTTC.

Only one count was recorded for this clonotype. A read error may explain this, as a much larger clone is one base away. The chain has TRBV6-5 and TRBJ2-3; D call uncertain. CDR3 length: 13 residues. Germline V lookup: CDR1 MNHEY, CDR2 SVGAGI. The V end lost 8 bases, the J end lost 0 bases, and 9 bases lay between the germline ends. The CDR3 region is CASGVTSTDTQYF. DNA of the CDR3: TGTGCCAGCGGGGTTACTAGCACAGATACGCAGTATTTT.

In its sample, this clonotype was seen many times. The chain is built from TRBV7-2 and TRBJ1-5; D is undetermined. This CDR3 has 12 residues. CDR1 is SGHTA, CDR2 FQGNSA, per germline. Between the trimmed V and J ends, which lost 0 bases and 6 bases, there was a span of 3 bases. This chain's CDR3 is CASSLAAQPQHF. CDR3 in DNA: TGTGCCAGCAGCTTAGCTGCTCAGCCCCAGCATTTT.

This clonotype was found many times. V is TRBV7-9 and J is TRBJ2-3; 9 bases are a match to TRBD2. This CDR3 comprises 15 residues. Unmatched junction bases numbered 5, after V lost 6 bases and J lost 1 base. Germline values: CDR1 SEHNR, CDR2 FQNEAQ (reference sequence). The CDR3 coding sequence is TGTGCCAGCAGAACCGTAGCGGGGGGCACAGATACGCAGTATTTT. It specifies CASRTVAGGTDTQYF.

The chain employs TRBV4-2 and TRBJ2-3, with 13 bases fitting TRBD2. The CDR3 extends over 16 amino acids. CDR1 LGHNA and CDR2 YNFKEQ come from the germline V gene. V was pared by 5 bases and J by 5 bases, with 7 bases of the junction left unmatched. CDR3 sequence (DNA): TGTGCCAGCAGCAGTCGGACTAGCGGGAGTTTAGATACGCAGTATTTT. Amino acid sequence: CASSSRTSGSLDTQYF.

On this clonotype itself: One base away lies a much larger clone, so this may be a sequencing read error. The rearrangement uses TRBV6-5 and TRBJ2-7; D is undetermined. The V gene lost 0 bases and the J gene lost 2 bases, with 11 bases spanning the gap. This CDR3 is built from 15 residues. Germline V gene lookup returns CDR1 MNHEY and CDR2 SVGAGI. The CDR3: CASSYSSGMTYEQYF. The CDR3 nucleotides read TGTGCCAGCAGTTACTCGTCCGGAATGACCTACGAGCAGTACTTC.

With regard to this clonotype: A much larger clone is a single base away; this may be a read error. This sequence joins TRBV28 and TRBJ2-5; 10 bases are shared with TRBD2. This CDR3 contains 17 residues. Germline CDR1 reads MDHEN; CDR2 reads SYDVKM. The CDR3 here is CASGLYRLAGRLETQYF. For the CDR3, the DNA is TGTGCCAGCGGTTTATATAGACTAGCGGGTAGATTGGAGACCCAGTACTTC.

This clonotype was counted many times. The V and J genes are TRBV7-2 and TRBJ2-7; a weak D match, TRBD2 (5 bases). The V gene's germline CDR1 is SGHTA and CDR2 FQGNSA. V was pared by 4 bases and J by 7 bases, with 11 bases between. The CDR3 has 12 amino acids. The CDR3 protein is CASSSGPGEQYF. CDR3 DNA sequence: TGTGCCAGCAGCTCCGGTCCGGGGGAGCAGTACTTC.

This clonotype was counted between two and nine times. The chain employs TRBV11-2 and TRBJ2-2; D not certain. The ends were cut back, 6 bases at V and 1 base at J, with 9 bases in the middle. Germline V CDR1 and CDR2: SGHAT, FQNNGV. The length of the CDR3 is 14 residues. CDR3 in amino acids: CASRGLMNTGELFF. CDR3 nucleotide sequence: TGTGCCAGCAGGGGTCTAATGAACACCGGGGAGCTGTTTTTT.

This chain uses TRBV4-2 with TRBJ2-7; D unclear. The germline gives CDR1 LGHNA, CDR2 YNFKEQ. Trimming stripped 1 base from V and 2 bases from J, with 12 bases between. This CDR3 region has 15 residues. CDR3 coding DNA: TGTGCCAGCAGCCAAGCCATAGGCGGCCCCTACGAGCAGTACTTC. Its translation: CASSQAIGGPYEQYF.

This clonotype turned up a few times. The chain carries TRBV29-1 and TRBJ1-1; D remains unclear. The CDR3 totals 13 residues. Germline V gene data show CDR1 as SQVTM and CDR2 as ANQGSEA. The V gene lost 7 bases and the J gene lost 0 bases, with 12 bases spanning the gap. CDR3 coding DNA: TGCAGCGGTATAGAGGCCATGAACACTGAAGCTTTCTTT. It yields the protein CSGIEAMNTEAFF. Full variable domain (remainder filled in from reference TRBV29-1 and TRBJ1-1): SAVISQKPSRDICQRGTSLTIQCQVDSQVTMMFWYRQQPGQSLTLIATANQGSEATYESGFVIDKFPISRPNLTFSTLTVSNMSPEDSSIYLCSGIEAMNTEAFFGQGTRLTVV.

This clonotype came up many times. This rearrangement joins TRBV4-3 to TRBJ2-7, with 8 bases aligning to TRBD1. This CDR3 is 16 amino acids long. CDR1 is LGHNA and CDR2 is YSLEER in the germline V gene. V trimming: 1 base; J trimming: 0 bases; junction bases outside the gene matches: 5. CDR3 coding DNA: TGCGCCAGCAGCCAAGGGACAGGGATCGTCTCCTACGAGCAGTACTTC. Protein: CASSQGTGIVSYEQYF.

This chain joins TRBV6-2 or TRBV6-3 and TRBJ2-2; D remains ambiguous. CDR1 and CDR2 from the germline V gene are MNHEY and SVGEGT. The CDR3 has 12 amino acids. V was shortened by 2 bases and J by 6 bases, with 4 bases between the two germline ends. CDR3 region: CASSYVPGELFF. The CDR3, as DNA: TGTGCCAGCAGTTACGTCCCCGGGGAGCTGTTTTTT.

Points on this clonotype: A much larger clone lies one base from this, so it may be a read error. The chain carries TRBV4-1 and TRBJ1-2, with 10 bases aligning to TRBD1. CDR3 length: 15 amino acids. CDR1 MGHRA and CDR2 YSYEKL come from the germline V gene. The CDR3 DNA reads as TGCGCCAGCAGCCCTTGGGACAGGGGCGGCTATCGCTACACCTTC. Translating it yields CASSPWDRGGYRYTF.

The J gene is TRBJ2-3, the V gene TRBV4-1; 10 bases fit TRBD2. V lost 5 bases to trimming and J lost 1 base; unmatched junction nucleotides: 12. CDR3 length: 18 residues. Germline lookup yields CDR1 MGHRA and CDR2 YSYEKL. CDR3: CASSAPAGGFTGTDTQYF. Written as DNA, the CDR3 is TGCGCCAGCAGCGCGCCAGCGGGAGGGTTTACTGGCACAGATACGCAGTATTTT.

This clonotype was seen a few times. The chain carries TRBV4-3 and TRBJ2-7; D perhaps matches TRBD1 (6 bases). This CDR3 comprises 16 residues. The V gene's germline CDR1 is LGHNA and CDR2 YSLEER. V shed 3 bases and J shed 3 bases, with 18 bases lying between them. CDR3 protein: CASSQSRDIGFYEQYF. The CDR3 region has the DNA TGCGCCAGCAGCCAGTCCCGGGACATAGGGTTCTACGAGCAGTACTTC.

Comment on this clonotype: This may come from a read error, since a much larger clone is one base off. V and J are TRBV7-9 and TRBJ2-7; possibly TRBD1 for D (7 bases). Per the germline V gene, CDR1 is SEHNR and CDR2 is FQNEAQ (reference sequence). This CDR3 contains 15 residues. The DNA of the CDR3 is TGTGCCAGCAGCCCCCCCGTGACAGGGAGGAACGAGCAGTGCTTC. The encoded protein is CASSPPVTGRNEQCF.

This clonotype was seen a single time. A junction boundary mismatches the germline segment, possibly from a read error. The gene calls are TRBV11-2 and TRBJ2-5, with TRBD1 identical over 8 bases. Germline V gene sequence: CDR1 SGHAT, CDR2 FQNNGV. CDR3 length: 16 amino acids. CDR3 nucleotide sequence: TGTGCCAGCAGCTTGGCGACAGGGGCCGTTAAAGAGACCCAGTCCTTC. Its protein product is CASSLATGAVKETQSF. Looking up the rest from reference TRBV11-2 and TRBJ2-5 gives the full variable domain: EAGVAQSPRYKIIEKRQSVAFWCNPISGHATLYWYQQILGQGPKLLIQFQNNGVVDDSQLPKDRFSAERLKGVDSTLKIQPAKLEDSAVYLCASSLATGAVKETQSFGPGTRLLVL.

Ten or more counts support this clonotype. The rearrangement joins TRBV9 to TRBJ1-1; D possibly corresponds to TRBD1 (6 bases). V was shortened by 5 bases and J by 4 bases, with 12 bases between the two germline ends. CDR3 size: 13 residues. The germline V gene has CDR1 SGDLS and CDR2 YYNGEE. The CDR3 bases are TGTGCCAGCAGTGCTATGGGGGCCACTGAAGCTTTCTTT. This sequence encodes CASSAMGATEAFF.

This chain connects TRBV20-1 to TRBJ2-5; the match to TRBD2 covers 10 bases. This CDR3 spans 14 amino acids. V was clipped by 2 bases and J by 2 bases; unmatched bases: 2. Germline lookup yields CDR1 DFQATT and CDR2 SNEGSKA (reference sequence). The CDR3, as DNA: TGCAGTGCTAGACTAGCGGGGGTACAAGAGACCCAGTACTTC. Encoded protein: CSARLAGVQETQYF.

This clonotype was picked up a small number of times. This chain uses TRBV20-1 with TRBJ2-7; 7 nucleotides match TRBD1. The CDR3 consists of 16 residues. Germline V lookup: CDR1 DFQATT, CDR2 SNEGSKA (reference sequence). J gave up 1 base and V 1 base, and 10 bases lay outside the gene matches. The CDR3 protein is CSARGIPGQRSYEQYF. For the CDR3, the DNA is TGCAGTGCTAGAGGTATACCGGGACAGAGGTCCTACGAGCAGTACTTC.

This clonotype occurred a few times. CDR3: CASSYGLAGGFYEQYF. The CDR3 DNA sequence: TGTGCCAGCAGTTACGGGTTAGCGGGAGGGTTCTACGAGCAGTACTTC. The rearrangement uses TRBV6-5 and TRBJ2-7, with TRBD2 identical over 11 bases. CDR3 length: 16 residues. Germline CDR1 and CDR2: MNHEY and SVGAGI. V shed 2 bases and J 3 bases; nucleotides not matched to a gene: 6.

The rearrangement links TRBV7-9 to TRBJ2-2; 7 bases align to TRBD1. J gave up 6 bases and V 4 bases, and 23 bases lay outside the gene matches. CDR3 length: 20 residues. Germline CDR1 is SEHNR and CDR2 is FQNEAQ (reference sequence). The CDR3 DNA follows: TGTGCCAGCAGCTCAACCCCCCTGGCCGCGAGACAGGGAAGCCCCGGGGAGCTGTTTTTT. Protein product: CASSSTPLAARQGSPGELFF.

The chain combines TRBV9 with TRBJ1-1; 7 nucleotides agree with TRBD1. The CDR3 contains 18 residues. Trimming cost V 4 bases and J 5 bases; bases outside gene matches: 20. Germline V lookup: CDR1 SGDLS, CDR2 YYNGEE. The CDR3 region is CASSQEPEGARIHTEAFF. In DNA, the CDR3 is TGTGCCAGCAGCCAGGAACCCGAGGGGGCGCGAATCCATACTGAAGCTTTCTTT.

In this sample, this clonotype turned up a few times. This chain uses TRBV20-1 with TRBJ2-6, with D uncertain. CDR1 is DFQATT, CDR2 SNEGSKA, per germline (reference sequence). V lost 3 bases and J 2 bases, leaving 8 bases between the germline ends. The CDR3 sequence is 14 residues long. CDR3 DNA: TGCAGTGCTAGTGACGGACCTGGGGCCAACGTCCTGACTTTC. This translates into CSASDGPGANVLTF.

This clonotype was detected many times. The junction shows a germline mismatch at one end, possibly a read error. This chain links TRBV7-3 with TRBJ2-5, with TRBD1 matching 9 bases. In germline, CDR1 is SGHTA, CDR2 FQGTGA. There are 14 residues in the CDR3. CDR3 residues: CASSLTGGRETQYF. The CDR3 nucleotides are TGCGCCAGCAGCTTAACAGGGGGCAGGGAGACCCAGTACTTC.

This clonotype occurred a few times. The chain employs TRBV4-3 and TRBJ2-3; perhaps TRBD2 as D (6 bases). This CDR3 region has 15 residues. V dropped 2 bases and J dropped 6 bases, with 15 bases sitting between them. Germline V CDR1 and CDR2: LGHNA, YSLEER. The CDR3, as DNA: TGCGCCAGCAGCCAATACCCGGGACTCCAGGATACGCAGTATTTT. Translated: CASSQYPGLQDTQYF.